Below, 7 T cell receptor beta chains from the same sample are listed, as sequenced in a study of TIL therapy for anti-PD-1-resistant metastatic lung cancer. Stated time point: pre-treatment sample, taken before nivolumab and TIL therapy. The libraries were made with immunoSEQ v3. Only in-frame clones appear in the TCRdb table, and some are missing; sequencing was by immunoSEQ multiplex PCR. Of 20,000 to 25,000 clones listed, 78% were seen once; the top ten hold roughly 7.3%. The sample in question was blood, obtained at baseline. These receptors were obtained from a person between 30 and 79 years old with non-small cell lung cancer.

The chain employs TRBV10-3 and TRBJ1-3; D possibly corresponds to TRBD1 (5 bases). Per the germline V gene, CDR1 is ENHRY and CDR2 is SYGVKD. V lost 7 bases and J 2 bases, leaving 15 bases between the germline ends. This CDR3 has 15 residues. The CDR3 is CAIKVIAGPGNTIYF. CDR3 coding DNA: TGTGCCATCAAGGTCATCGCGGGACCTGGAAACACCATATATTTT.

The chain carries TRBV10-1 and TRBJ2-1; tentatively, D is TRBD2 (6 bases). The CDR3 covers 15 residues. V lost 2 bases to trimming and J lost 4 bases, with 12 bases between them. Germline V CDR1 and CDR2: WNHNN, SYGVQD (reference sequence). The CDR3 sequence is CASSEDRTIYNEQFF. The CDR3, as DNA: TGCGCCAGCAGTGAGGACCGGACTATATACAATGAGCAGTTCTTC.

The chain joins TRBV5-1 to TRBJ2-7; D unclear. This CDR3 region has 15 residues. V gave up 2 bases and J gave up 3 bases, with 15 bases separating them. The germline V gene encodes CDR1 SGHRS and CDR2 YFSETQ. The CDR3 nucleotides are TGCGCCAGCAGCTTACGGACCAGTAAGAGCTACGAGCAGTACTTC. Protein sequence: CASSLRTSKSYEQYF.

The genes are TRBV5-1 and TRBJ2-7, with TRBD1 identical over 7 bases. The CDR3 has 13 amino acids. V shed 4 bases, J shed 3 bases, and the junction held 4 bases outside the gene matches. Germline V gives CDR1 SGHRS, CDR2 YFSETQ. The CDR3 DNA sequence: TGCGCCAGCAGCCTGGGACAGTACTACGAGCAGTACTTC. It is translated as CASSLGQYYEQYF.

The genes are TRBV5-6 and TRBJ1-1; a possible D gene is TRBD1 (5 bases). The CDR3 is 14 residues long. Germline V gene lookup returns CDR1 SGHDT and CDR2 YYEEEE. Between the trimmed V and J ends, which lost 4 bases and 4 bases, there was a span of 14 bases. In DNA form, the CDR3 reads TGTGCCAGCAGCCCACTCAGGGTGGGCACTGAAGCTTTCTTT. It yields the protein CASSPLRVGTEAFF.

The V call is TRBV5-1, the J call TRBJ1-1, with D tentatively TRBD1 (6 bases). The CDR3 length is 18 residues. Trimming took off 1 base at V and 1 base at J, with 20 bases between the two ends. CDR1 SGHRS and CDR2 YFSETQ come from the germline V gene. The CDR3 sequence is CASSLPGTFQAKNTEAFF. The CDR3, as DNA: TGCGCCAGCAGCTTGCCCGGGACATTCCAGGCTAAGAACACTGAAGCTTTCTTT.

V usage is TRBV2 and J usage is TRBJ2-7; the D gene could be TRBD1 or TRBD2 (5 bases each). V lost 8 bases, J lost 3 bases, and 8 bases lay in between. The CDR3 extends over 11 amino acids. The germline gives CDR1 SNHLY, CDR2 FYNNEI. The CDR3 sequence is CASRGGYEQYF. In DNA form, the CDR3 reads TGTGCCAGCCGGGGCGGCTACGAGCAGTACTTC. The entire variable domain, with the rest obtained from reference TRBV2 and TRBJ2-7, is as follows: EPEVTQTPSHQVTQMGQEVILRCVPISNHLYFYWYRQILGQKVEFLVSFYNNEISEKSEIFDDQFSVERPDGSNFTLKIRSTKLEDSAMYFCASRGGYEQYFGPGTRLTVT.